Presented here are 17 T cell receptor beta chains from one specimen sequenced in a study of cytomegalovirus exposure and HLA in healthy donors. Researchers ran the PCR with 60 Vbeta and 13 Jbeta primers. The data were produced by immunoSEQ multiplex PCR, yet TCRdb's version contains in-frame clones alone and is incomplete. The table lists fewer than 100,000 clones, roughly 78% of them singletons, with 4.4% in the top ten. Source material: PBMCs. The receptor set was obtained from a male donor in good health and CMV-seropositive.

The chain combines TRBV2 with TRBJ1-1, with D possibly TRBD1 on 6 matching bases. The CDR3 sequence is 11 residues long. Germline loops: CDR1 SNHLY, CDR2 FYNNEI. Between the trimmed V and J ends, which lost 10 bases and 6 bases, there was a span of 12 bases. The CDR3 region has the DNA TGTGCCACCCGGGGGGGCGCTGAAGCTTTCTTT. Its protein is CATRGGAEAFF. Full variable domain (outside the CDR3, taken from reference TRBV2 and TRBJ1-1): EPEVTQTPSHQVTQMGQEVILRCVPISNHLYFYWYRQILGQKVEFLVSFYNNEISEKSEIFDDQFSVERPDGSNFTLKIRSTKLEDSAMYFCATRGGAEAFFGQGTRLTVV.

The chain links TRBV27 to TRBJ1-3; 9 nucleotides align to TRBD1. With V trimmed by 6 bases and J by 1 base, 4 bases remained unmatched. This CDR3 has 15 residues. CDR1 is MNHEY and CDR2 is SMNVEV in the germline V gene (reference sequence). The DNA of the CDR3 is TGTGCCAGCAGCTCCGGGACAGGGTCTGGAAACACCATATATTTT. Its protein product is CASSSGTGSGNTIYF.

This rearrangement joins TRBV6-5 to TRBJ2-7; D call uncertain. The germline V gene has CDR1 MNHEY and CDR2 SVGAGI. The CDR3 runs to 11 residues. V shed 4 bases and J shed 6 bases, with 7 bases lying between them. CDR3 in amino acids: CASSLSGEQYF. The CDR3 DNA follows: TGTGCCAGCAGTTTGTCCGGCGAGCAGTACTTC.

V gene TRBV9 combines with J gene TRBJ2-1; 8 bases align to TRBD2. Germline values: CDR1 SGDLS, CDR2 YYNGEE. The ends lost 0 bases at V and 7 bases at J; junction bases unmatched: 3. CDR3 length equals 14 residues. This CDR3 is CASSVAGGANEQFF. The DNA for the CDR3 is TGTGCCAGCAGCGTAGCGGGGGGGGCAAATGAGCAGTTCTTC.

The CDR3 bases are TGCGCCAGCAGCTCCGGACAGTCCACCGGGGAGCTGTTTTTT. Amino acid sequence: CASSSGQSTGELFF. V gene TRBV5-1 combines with J gene TRBJ2-2; TRBD1 might be the D (6 bases). This CDR3 spans 14 amino acids. Germline CDR1 is SGHRS and CDR2 is YFSETQ. The ends were cut back, 3 bases at V and 4 bases at J, with 10 bases in the middle.

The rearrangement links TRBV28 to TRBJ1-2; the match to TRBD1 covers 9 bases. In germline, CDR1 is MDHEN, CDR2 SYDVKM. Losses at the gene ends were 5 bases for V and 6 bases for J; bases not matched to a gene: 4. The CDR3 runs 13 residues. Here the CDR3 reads CASSVQGANGYTF. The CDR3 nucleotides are TGTGCCAGCAGTGTACAGGGGGCAAATGGCTACACCTTC.

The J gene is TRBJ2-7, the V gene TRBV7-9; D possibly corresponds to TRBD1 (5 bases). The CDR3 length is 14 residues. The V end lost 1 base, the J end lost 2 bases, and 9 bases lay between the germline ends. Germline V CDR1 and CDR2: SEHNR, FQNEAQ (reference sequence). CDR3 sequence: CASSLVDRTYEQYF. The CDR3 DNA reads TGTGCCAGCAGCTTAGTTGACAGAACCTACGAGCAGTACTTC.

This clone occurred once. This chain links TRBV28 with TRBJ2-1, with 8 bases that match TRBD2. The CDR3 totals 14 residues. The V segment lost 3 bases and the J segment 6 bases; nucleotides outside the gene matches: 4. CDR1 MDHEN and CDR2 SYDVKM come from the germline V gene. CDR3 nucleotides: TGTGCCAGCAGTTTCCCCGGACTAGCCAATGAGCAGTTCTTC. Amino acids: CASSFPGLANEQFF.

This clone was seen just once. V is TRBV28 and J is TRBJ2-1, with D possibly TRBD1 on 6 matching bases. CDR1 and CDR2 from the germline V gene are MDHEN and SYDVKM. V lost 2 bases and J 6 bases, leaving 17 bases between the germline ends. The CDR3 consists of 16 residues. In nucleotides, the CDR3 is TGTGCCAGCAGTTTACCCAGGGGCCTATTATCCAATGAGCAGTTCTTC. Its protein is CASSLPRGLLSNEQFF.

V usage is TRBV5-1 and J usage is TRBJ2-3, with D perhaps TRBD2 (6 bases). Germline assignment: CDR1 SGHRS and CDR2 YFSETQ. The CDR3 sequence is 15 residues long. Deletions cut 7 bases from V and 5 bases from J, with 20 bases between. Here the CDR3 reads CASVEREQGVDTQYF. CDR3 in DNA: TGCGCCAGCGTAGAACGGGAGCAAGGGGTAGATACGCAGTATTTT. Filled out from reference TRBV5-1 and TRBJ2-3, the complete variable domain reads KAGVTQTPRYLIKTRGQQVTLSCSPISGHRSVSWYQQTPGQGLQFLFEYFSETQRNKGNFPGRFSGRQFSNSRSEMNVSTLELGDSALYLCASVEREQGVDTQYFGPGTRLTVL.

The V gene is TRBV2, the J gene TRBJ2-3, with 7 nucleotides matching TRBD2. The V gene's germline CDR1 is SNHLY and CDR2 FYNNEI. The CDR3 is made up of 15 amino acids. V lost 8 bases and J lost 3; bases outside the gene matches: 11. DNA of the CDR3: TGTGCCAGCGACCGGGCCGAGGGAGGGACAGATACGCAGTATTTT. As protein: CASDRAEGGTDTQYF.

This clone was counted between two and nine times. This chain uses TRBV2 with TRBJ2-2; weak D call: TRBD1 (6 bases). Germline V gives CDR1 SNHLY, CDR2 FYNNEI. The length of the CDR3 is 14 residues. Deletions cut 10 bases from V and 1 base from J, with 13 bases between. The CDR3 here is CAITGKVNTGELFF. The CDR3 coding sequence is TGTGCCATTACAGGGAAGGTGAACACCGGGGAGCTGTTTTTT.

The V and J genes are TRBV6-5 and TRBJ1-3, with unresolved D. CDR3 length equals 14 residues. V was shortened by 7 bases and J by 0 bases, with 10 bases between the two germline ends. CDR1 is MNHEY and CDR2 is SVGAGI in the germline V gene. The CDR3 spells CASIGGYSGNTIYF. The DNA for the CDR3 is TGTGCCAGCATAGGCGGGTACTCTGGAAACACCATATATTTT.

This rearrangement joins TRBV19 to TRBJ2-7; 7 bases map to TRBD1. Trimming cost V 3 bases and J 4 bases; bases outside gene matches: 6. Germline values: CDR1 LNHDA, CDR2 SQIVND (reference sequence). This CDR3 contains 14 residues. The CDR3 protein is CASSMGGRGYEQYF. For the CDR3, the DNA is TGTGCCAGTAGTATGGGTGGCAGGGGGTACGAGCAGTACTTC. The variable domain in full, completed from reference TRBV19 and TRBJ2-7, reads DGGITQSPKYLFRKEGQNVTLSCEQNLNHDAMYWYRQDPGQGLRLIYYSQIVNDFQKGDIAEGYSVSREKKESFPLTVTSAQKNPTAFYLCASSMGGRGYEQYFGPGTRLTVT.

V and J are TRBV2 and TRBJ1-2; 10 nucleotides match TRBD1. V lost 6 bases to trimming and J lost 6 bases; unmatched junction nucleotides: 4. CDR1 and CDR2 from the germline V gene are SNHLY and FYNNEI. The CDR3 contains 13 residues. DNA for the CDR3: TGTGCCAGCAGGCGACAGGGGGCAGATGGCTACACCTTC. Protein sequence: CASRRQGADGYTF. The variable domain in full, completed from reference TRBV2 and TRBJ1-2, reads EPEVTQTPSHQVTQMGQEVILRCVPISNHLYFYWYRQILGQKVEFLVSFYNNEISEKSEIFDDQFSVERPDGSNFTLKIRSTKLEDSAMYFCASRRQGADGYTFGSGTRLTVV.

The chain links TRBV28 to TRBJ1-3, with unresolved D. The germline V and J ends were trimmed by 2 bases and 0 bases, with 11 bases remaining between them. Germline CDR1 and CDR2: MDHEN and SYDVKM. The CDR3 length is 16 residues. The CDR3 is CASSLRGFFSGNTIYF. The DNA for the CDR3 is TGTGCCAGCAGTTTACGAGGGTTCTTCTCTGGAAACACCATATATTTT. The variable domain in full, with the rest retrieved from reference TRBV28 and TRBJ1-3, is DVKVTQSSRYLVKRTGEKVFLECVQDMDHENMFWYRQDPGLGLRLIYFSYDVKMKEKGDIPEGYSVSREKKERFSLILESASTNQTSMYLCASSLRGFFSGNTIYFGEGSWLTVV.

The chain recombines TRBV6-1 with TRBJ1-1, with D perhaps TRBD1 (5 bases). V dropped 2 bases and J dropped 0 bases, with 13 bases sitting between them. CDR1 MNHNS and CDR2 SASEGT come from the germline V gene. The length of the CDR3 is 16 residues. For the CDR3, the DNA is TGTGCCAGCAGTGAATGGCAGGGCGGTCTGAACACTGAAGCTTTCTTT. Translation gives CASSEWQGGLNTEAFF.